This is a list of T cell receptor beta chains from one sample in a study of T cell responses to AZD1222 COVID-19 vaccine. Using immunoSEQ multiplex PCR, the repertoire was profiled, and TCRdb retains in-frame clones only, with some absent. The data show fewer than 100,000 clones, 85% to 90% seen once. The specimen was peripheral blood, collected on day 0 of AZD1222 vaccination. All receptors come from an adult in good health. Both conserved end residues are part of each CDR3. D genes are given only for firm matches. A clone size is listed for some rows: how often the clone was seen (once, few, many), or a class if it is expanded.

TRBJ1-5 TRBV24-1 NA NA TGTGCCACCAGTCGATCTAGCTCTTCCCAGCCCCAGCATTTT CATSRSSSSQPQHF
TRBJ1-1 TRBV4-1 NA few TGCGCCAGCAGTCAAATTCCAGACAGCATGAACACTGAAGCTTTCTTT CASSQIPDSMNTEAFF
TRBJ2-5 TRBV25-1 NA NA TGTGCCAGCGGTCAAGAGACCCAGTACTTC CASGQETQYF
TRBJ1-2 TRBV10-3 TRBD1 once TGTGCCATCAGCAGGCTACAGGGGGCGGAAGATGGCTACACCTTC CAISRLQGAEDGYTF
TRBJ1-5 TRBV18 NA NA TGTGCCAGCTCACCACGGGTACAGGGAAGCAATCAGCCCCAGCATTTT CASSPRVQGSNQPQHF
TRBJ2-2 TRBV7-7 TRBD1 NA TGTGCTAGCAGCCCTACCGGGACAGAGGGGACCGGGGAGCTGTTTTTT CASSPTGTEGTGELFF
TRBJ2-1 TRBV7-6 NA NA TGTGCCAGCAGCTTGGGACTCGGTGAGCAGTTCTTC CASSLGLGEQFF
TRBJ1-5 TRBV11-2 NA NA TGTGCCAGCAGCTTAGGAGGAGGGATCAGCAATCAGCCCCAGCATTTT CASSLGGGISNQPQHF
TRBJ2-1 TRBV11-2 TRBD1 NA TGTGCCAGCAGCCAACAGGGGGCGGTATCCTACAATGAGCAGTTCTTC CASSQQGAVSYNEQFF
TRBJ1-1 TRBV7-2 TRBD1 NA TGTGCCAGCAGCACACGACAGGGGTTGAACACTGAAGCTTTCTTT CASSTRQGLNTEAFF
TRBJ1-5 TRBV19 NA NA TGTGCCAGTAGTGAGTATGGTTCGAGCGAAATGGGACAGCCCCAGCATTTT CASSEYGSSEMGQPQHF